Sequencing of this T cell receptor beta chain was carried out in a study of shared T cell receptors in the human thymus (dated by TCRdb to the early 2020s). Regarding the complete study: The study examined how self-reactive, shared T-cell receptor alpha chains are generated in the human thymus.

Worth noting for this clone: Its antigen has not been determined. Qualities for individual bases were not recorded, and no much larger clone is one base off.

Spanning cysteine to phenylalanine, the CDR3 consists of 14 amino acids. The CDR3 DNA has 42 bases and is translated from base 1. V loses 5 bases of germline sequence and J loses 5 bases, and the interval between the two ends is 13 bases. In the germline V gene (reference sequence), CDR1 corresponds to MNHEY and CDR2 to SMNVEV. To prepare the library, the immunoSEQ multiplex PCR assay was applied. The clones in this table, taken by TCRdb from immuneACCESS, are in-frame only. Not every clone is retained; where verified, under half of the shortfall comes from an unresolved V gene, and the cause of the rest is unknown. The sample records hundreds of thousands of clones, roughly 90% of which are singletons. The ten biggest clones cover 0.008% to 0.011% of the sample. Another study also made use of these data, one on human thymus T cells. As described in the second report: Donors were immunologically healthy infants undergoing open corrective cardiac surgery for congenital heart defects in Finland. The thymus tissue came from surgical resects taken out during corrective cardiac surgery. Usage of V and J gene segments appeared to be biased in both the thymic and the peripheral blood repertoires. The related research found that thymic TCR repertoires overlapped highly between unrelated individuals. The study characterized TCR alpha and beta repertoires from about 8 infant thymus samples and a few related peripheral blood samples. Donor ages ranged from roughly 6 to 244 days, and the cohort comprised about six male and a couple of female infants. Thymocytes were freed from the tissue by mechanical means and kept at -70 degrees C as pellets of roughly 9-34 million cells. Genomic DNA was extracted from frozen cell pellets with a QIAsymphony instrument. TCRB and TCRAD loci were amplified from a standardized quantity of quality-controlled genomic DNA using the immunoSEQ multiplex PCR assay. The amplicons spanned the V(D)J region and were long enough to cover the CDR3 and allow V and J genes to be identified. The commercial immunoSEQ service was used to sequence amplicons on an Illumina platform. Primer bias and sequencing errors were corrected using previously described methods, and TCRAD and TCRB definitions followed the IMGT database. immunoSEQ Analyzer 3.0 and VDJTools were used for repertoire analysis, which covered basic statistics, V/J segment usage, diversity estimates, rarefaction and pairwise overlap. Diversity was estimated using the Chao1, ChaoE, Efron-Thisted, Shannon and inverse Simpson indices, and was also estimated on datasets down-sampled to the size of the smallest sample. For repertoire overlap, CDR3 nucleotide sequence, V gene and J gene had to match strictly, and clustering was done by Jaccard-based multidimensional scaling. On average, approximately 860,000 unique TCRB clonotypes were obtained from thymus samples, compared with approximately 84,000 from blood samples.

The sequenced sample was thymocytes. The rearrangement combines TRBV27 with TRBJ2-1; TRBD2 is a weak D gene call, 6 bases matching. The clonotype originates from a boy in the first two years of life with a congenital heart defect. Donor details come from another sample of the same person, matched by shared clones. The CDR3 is CASSRSGGDNEQFF. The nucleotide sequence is TGTGCCAGCAGTCGGTCCGGGGGAGACAATGAGCAGTTCTTC.